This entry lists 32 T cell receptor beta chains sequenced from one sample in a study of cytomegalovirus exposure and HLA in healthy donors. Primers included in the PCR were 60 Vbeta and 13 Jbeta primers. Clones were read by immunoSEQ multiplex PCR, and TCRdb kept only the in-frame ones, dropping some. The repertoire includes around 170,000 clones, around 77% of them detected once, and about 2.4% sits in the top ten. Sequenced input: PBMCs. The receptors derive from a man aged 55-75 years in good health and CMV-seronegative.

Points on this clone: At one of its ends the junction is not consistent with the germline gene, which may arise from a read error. This CDR3 is CSSSLEGGEAFF. As DNA, the CDR3 is TGTTCCAGCAGCTTAGAAGGGGGTGAAGCTTTCTTT. The chain uses TRBV7-9 and TRBJ1-1; D is possibly TRBD1 (6 bases). The CDR3 is 12 amino acids. Germline V gene sequence: CDR1 SEHNR, CDR2 FQNEAQ (reference sequence).

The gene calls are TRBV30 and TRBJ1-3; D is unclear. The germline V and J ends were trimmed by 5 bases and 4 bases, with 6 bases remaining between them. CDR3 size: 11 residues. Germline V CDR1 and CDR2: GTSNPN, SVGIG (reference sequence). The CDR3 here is CAWAEGNTIYF. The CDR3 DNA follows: TGTGCCTGGGCGGAGGGAAACACCATATATTTT.

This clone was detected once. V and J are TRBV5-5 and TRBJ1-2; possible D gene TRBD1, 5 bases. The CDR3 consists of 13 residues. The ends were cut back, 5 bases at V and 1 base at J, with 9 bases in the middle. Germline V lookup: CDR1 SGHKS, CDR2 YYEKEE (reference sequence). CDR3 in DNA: TGTGCCAGCAGGTCGGGGGGTAACTATGGCTACACCTTC. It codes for CASRSGGNYGYTF.

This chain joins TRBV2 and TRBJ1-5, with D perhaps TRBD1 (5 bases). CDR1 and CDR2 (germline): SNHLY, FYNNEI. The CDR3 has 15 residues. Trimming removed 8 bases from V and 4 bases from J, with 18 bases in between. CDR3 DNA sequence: TGTGCCAGCGAACCCGCCGGGGGTGGGAATCAGCCCCAGCATTTT. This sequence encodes CASEPAGGGNQPQHF.

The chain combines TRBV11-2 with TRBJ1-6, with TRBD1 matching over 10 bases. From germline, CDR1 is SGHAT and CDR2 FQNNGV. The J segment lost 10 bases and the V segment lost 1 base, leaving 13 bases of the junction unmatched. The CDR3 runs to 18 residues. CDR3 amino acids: CASSLADLWDRGHSPLHF. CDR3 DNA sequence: TGTGCCAGCAGCTTAGCCGATCTTTGGGACAGGGGTCACTCACCCCTCCACTTT.

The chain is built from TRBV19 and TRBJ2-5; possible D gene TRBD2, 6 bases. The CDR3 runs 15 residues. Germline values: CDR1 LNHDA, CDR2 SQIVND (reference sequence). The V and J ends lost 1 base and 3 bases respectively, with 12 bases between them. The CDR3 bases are TGTGCCAGTAGTATAGTGGGGACTGGGGAAGAGACCCAGTACTTC. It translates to CASSIVGTGEETQYF.

The CDR3 sequence: CASSPLDQETQYF. The DNA for the CDR3 is TGTGCCAGCAGCCCTCTTGACCAAGAGACCCAGTACTTC. The J gene is TRBJ2-5, the V gene TRBV6-5, with unresolved D. This CDR3 comprises 13 residues. Between the trimmed V and J ends, which lost 6 bases and 0 bases, there was a span of 8 bases. The V gene's germline CDR1 is MNHEY and CDR2 SVGAGI.

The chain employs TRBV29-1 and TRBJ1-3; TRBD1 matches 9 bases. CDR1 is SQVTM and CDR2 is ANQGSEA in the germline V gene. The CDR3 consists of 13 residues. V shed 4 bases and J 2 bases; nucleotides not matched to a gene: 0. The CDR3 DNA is TGCAGCGTTGGGACAGGGGCTGGAAACACCATATATTTT. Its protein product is CSVGTGAGNTIYF.

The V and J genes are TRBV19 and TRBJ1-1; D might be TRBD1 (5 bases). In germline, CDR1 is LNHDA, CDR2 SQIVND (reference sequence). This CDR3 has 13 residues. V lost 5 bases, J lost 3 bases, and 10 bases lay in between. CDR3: CASSPRADTEAFF. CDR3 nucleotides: TGTGCCAGTAGTCCCAGGGCGGACACTGAAGCTTTCTTT.

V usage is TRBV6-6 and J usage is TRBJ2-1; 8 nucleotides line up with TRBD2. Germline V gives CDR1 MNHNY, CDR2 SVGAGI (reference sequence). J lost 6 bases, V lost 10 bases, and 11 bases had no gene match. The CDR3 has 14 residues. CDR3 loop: CATGRAAKINEQFF. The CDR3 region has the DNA TGTGCCACCGGGAGGGCGGCCAAAATCAATGAGCAGTTCTTC.

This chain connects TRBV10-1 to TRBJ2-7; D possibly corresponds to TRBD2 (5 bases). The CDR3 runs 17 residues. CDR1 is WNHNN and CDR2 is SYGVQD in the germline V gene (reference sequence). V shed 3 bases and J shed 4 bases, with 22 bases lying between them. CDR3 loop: CASSDPGPGGLRYEQYF. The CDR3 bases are TGCGCCAGCAGTGATCCCGGACCCGGAGGATTAAGGTACGAGCAGTACTTC.

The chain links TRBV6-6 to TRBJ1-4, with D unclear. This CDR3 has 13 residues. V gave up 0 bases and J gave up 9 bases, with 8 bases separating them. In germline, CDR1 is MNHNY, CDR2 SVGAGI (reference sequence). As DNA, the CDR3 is TGTGCCAGCAGTTACTCAAAATATCAAAAACTGTTTTTT. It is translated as CASSYSKYQKLFF.

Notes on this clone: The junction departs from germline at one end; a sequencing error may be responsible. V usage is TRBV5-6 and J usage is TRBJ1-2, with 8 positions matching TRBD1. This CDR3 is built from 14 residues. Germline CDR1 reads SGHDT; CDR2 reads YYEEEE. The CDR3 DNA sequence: TGTGCCAGCAGCGATTGGGACAGGAACTATGGCTACCCCTTC. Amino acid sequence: CASSDWDRNYGYPF. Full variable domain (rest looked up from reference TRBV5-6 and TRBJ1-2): DAGVTQSPTHLIKTRGQQVTLRCSPKSGHDTVSWYQQALGQGPQFIFQYYEEEERQRGNFPDRFSGHQFPNYSSELNVNALLLGDSALYLCASSDWDRNYGYPFGSGTRLTVV.

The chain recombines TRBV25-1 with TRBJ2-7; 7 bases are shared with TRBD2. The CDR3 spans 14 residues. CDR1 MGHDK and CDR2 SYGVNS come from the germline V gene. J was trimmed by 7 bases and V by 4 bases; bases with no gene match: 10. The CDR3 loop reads CASSAIGIGREQYF. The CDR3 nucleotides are TGTGCCAGCAGTGCCATAGGTATCGGGAGGGAGCAGTACTTC.

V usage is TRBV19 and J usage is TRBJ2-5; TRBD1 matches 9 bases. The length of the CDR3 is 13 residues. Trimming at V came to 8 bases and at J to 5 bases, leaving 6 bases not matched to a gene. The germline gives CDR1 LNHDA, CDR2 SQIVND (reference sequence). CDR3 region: CASGNRGRETQYF. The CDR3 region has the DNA TGTGCCAGTGGTAACAGGGGGCGGGAGACCCAGTACTTC.

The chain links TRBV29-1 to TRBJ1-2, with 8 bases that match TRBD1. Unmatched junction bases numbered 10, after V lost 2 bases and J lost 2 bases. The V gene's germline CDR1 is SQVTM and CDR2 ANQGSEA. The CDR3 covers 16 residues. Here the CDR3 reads CSVEIGQGNFNYGYTF. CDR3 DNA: TGCAGCGTTGAAATAGGACAGGGCAATTTCAACTATGGCTACACCTTC.

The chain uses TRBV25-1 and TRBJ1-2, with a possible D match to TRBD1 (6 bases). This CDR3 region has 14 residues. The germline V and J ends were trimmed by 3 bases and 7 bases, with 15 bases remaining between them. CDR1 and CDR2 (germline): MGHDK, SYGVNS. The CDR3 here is CASSDFTGFIGYTF. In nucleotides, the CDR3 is TGTGCCAGCAGTGATTTTACAGGGTTCATTGGCTACACCTTC.

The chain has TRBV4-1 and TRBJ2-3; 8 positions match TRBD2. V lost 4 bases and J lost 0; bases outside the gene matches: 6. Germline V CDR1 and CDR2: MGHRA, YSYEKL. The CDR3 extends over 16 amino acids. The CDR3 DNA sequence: TGCGCCAGCAGCCTAGTGGCTAGCGGGAGCACAGATACGCAGTATTTT. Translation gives CASSLVASGSTDTQYF.

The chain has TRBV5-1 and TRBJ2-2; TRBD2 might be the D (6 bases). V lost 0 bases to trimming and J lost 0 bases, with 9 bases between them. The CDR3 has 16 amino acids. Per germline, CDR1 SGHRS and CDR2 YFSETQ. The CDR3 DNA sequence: TGCGCCAGCAGCTTGGTCCCGGGAGCGAACACCGGGGAGCTGTTTTTT. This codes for CASSLVPGANTGELFF.

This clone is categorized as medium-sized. CDR3 amino acids: CASRLASEQFF. CDR3 DNA sequence: TGCGCCAGCAGACTAGCATCTGAGCAGTTCTTC. This sequence joins TRBV5-1 and TRBJ2-1; TRBD2 is a possible D gene (6 bases). Looked up from germline, CDR1 is SGHRS and CDR2 is YFSETQ. The CDR3 extends over 11 amino acids. V lost 5 bases to trimming and J lost 9 bases, with 9 bases between them.

CDR3 residues: CAGRRSGEQETQYF. The CDR3, as DNA: TGTGCCGGTCGCCGATCGGGGGAGCAAGAGACCCAGTACTTC. The rearrangement joins TRBV18 to TRBJ2-5, with D possibly being TRBD2 (6 bases). The V gene lost 11 bases and the J gene lost 2 bases, with 18 bases spanning the gap. Looked up from germline, CDR1 is KGHSH and CDR2 is LQKENI. CDR3 size: 14 residues. The entire variable domain, with the rest obtained from reference TRBV18 and TRBJ2-5, is as follows: NAGVMQNPRHLVRRRGQEARLRCSPMKGHSHVYWYRQLPEEGLKFMVYLQKENIIDESGMPKERFSAEFPKEGPSILRIQQVVRGDSAAYFCAGRRSGEQETQYFGPGTRLLVL.

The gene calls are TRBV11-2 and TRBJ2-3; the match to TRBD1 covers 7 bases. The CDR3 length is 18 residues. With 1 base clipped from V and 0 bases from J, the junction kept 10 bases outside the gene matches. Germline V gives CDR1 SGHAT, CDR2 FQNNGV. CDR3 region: CASSLVGTGAGSTDTQYF. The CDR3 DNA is TGTGCCAGCAGCTTAGTGGGTACAGGGGCTGGGAGCACAGATACGCAGTATTTT.

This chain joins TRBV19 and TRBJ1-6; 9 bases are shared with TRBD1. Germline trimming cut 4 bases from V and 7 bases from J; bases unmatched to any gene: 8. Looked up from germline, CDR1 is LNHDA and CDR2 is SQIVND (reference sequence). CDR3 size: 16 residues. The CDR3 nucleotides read TGTGCCAGTAGTACGCCAGACAGGGGGAAGAATTCACCCCTCCACTTT. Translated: CASSTPDRGKNSPLHF.

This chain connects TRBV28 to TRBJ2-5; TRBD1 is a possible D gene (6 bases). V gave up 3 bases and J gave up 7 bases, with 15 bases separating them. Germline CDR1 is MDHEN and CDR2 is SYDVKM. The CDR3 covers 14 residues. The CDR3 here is CASSFQGPFGTQYF. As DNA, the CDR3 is TGTGCCAGCAGTTTCCAGGGGCCCTTTGGGACCCAGTACTTC.

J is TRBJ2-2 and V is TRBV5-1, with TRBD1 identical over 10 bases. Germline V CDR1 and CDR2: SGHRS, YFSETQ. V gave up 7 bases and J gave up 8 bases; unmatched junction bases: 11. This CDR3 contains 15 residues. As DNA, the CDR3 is TGCGCCAGCCGGCGACGAGGGACAGGGGATGGGGAGCTGTTTTTT. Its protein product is CASRRRGTGDGELFF.

The CDR3 DNA is TGTGCCAGCAGCGTAGGGCTAGGACAGGGGCAAGAGACCCAGTACTTC. It is translated as CASSVGLGQGQETQYF. The V gene is TRBV9, the J gene TRBJ2-5, with 9 bases matching TRBD1. The trim removed 0 bases at V and 2 bases at J, leaving 5 bases unmatched. CDR1 is SGDLS, CDR2 YYNGEE, per germline. This CDR3 spans 16 amino acids.

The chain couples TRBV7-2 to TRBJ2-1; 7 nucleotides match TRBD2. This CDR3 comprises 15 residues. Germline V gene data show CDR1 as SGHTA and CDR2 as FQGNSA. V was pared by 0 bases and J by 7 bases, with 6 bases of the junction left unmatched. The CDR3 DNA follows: TGTGCCAGCAGCTTAGCAAGCGGGAACCAAAATGAGCAGTTCTTC. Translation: CASSLASGNQNEQFF.

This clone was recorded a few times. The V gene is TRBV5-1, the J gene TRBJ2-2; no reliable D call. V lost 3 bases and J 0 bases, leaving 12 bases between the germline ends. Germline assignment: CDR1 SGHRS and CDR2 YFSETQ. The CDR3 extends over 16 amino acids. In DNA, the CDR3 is TGCGCCAGCAGCTATTACAGCAACGCGAACACCGGGGAGCTGTTTTTT. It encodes CASSYYSNANTGELFF.

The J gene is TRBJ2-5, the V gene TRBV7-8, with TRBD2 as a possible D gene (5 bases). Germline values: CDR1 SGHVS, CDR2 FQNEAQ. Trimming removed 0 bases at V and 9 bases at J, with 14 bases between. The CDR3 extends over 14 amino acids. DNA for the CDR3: TGTGCCAGCAGCTTAGCGTTAGGAGTGGAGGCCCAGTACTTC. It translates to CASSLALGVEAQYF. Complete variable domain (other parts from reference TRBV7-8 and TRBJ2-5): GAGVSQSPRYKVAKRGQDVALRCDPISGHVSLFWYQQALGQGPEFLTYFQNEAQLDKSGLPSDRFFAERPEGSVSTLKIQRTQQEDSAVYLCASSLALGVEAQYFGPGTRLLVL.

CDR3 region: CASSSPRGGARTEAFF. In DNA, the CDR3 is TGTGCCAGCAGCTCCCCGAGGGGAGGGGCGAGGACTGAAGCTTTCTTT. This rearrangement joins TRBV5-4 to TRBJ1-1; tentatively, D is TRBD1 (5 bases). There are 16 residues in the CDR3. In germline, CDR1 is SGHNT, CDR2 YYREEE (reference sequence). The V end lost 3 bases, the J end lost 5 bases, and 20 bases lay between the germline ends.

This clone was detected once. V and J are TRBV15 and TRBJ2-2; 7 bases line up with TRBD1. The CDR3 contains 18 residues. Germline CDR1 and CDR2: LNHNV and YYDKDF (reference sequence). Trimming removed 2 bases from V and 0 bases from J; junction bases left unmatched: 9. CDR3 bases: TGTGCCACCAGCAGACTCAAACCCGGGACAGCGAACACCGGGGAGCTGTTTTTT. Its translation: CATSRLKPGTANTGELFF.

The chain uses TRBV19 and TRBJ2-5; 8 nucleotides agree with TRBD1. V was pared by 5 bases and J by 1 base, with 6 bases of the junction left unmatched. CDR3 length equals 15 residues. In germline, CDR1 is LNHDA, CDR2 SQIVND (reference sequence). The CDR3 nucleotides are TGTGCCAGTAGTGCCGGGACAGGAGTCCAAGAGACCCAGTACTTC. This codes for CASSAGTGVQETQYF.